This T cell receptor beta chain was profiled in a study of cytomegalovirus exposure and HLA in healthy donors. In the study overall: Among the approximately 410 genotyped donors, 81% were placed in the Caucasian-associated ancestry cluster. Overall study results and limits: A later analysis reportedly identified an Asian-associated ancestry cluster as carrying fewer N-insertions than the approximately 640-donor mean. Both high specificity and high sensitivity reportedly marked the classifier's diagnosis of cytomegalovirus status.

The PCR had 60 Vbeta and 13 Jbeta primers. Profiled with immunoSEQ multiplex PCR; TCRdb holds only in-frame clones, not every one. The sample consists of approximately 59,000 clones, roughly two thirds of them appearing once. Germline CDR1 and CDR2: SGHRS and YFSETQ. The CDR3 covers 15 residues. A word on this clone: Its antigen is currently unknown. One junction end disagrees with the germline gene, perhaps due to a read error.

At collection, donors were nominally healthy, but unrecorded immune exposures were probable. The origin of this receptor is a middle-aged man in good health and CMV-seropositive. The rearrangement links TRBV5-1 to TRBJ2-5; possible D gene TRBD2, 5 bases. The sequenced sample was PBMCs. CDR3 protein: CVSSSRGAYQETQYF. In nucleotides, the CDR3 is TGCGTCAGCAGCTCCCGGGGTGCCTACCAAGAGACCCAGTACTTC.